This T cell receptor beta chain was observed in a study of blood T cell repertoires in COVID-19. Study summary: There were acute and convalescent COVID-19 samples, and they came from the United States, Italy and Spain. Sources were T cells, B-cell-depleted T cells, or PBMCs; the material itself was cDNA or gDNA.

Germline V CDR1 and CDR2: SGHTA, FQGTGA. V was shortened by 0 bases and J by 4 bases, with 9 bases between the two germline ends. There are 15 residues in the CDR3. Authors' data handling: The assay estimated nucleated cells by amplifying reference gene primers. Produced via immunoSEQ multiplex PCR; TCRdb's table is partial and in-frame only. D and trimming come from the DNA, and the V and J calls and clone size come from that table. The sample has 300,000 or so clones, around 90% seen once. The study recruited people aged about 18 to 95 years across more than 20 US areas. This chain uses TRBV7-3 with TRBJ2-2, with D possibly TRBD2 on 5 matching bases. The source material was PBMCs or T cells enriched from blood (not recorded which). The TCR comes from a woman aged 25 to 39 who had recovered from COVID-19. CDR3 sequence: CASSLTGVPTGELFF. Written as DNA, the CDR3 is TGTGCCAGCAGCTTAACGGGAGTCCCCACCGGGGAGCTGTTTTTT. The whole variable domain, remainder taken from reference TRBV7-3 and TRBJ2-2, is GAGVSQTPSNKVTEKGKYVELRCDPISGHTALYWYRQSLGQGPEFLIYFQGTGAADDSGLPNDRFFAVRPEGSVSTLKIQRTERGDSAVYLCASSLTGVPTGELFFGEGSRLTVL.